Included here is one TCR beta chain sequence, with context. The record originates from a study of Ad26.COV2.S vaccination and SARS-CoV-2 variants. The assay was immunoSEQ multiplex PCR, and TCRdb's table has in-frame clones only and misses some. This sample yields just over 350,000 clones, of which around 90% are seen a single time; under 4% belongs to the top ten. The germline V and J ends were trimmed by 3 bases and 0 bases, with 17 bases remaining between them. This CDR3 spans 18 amino acids. CDR1 is LGHDT, CDR2 YNNKEL, per germline (reference sequence). The source is a human donor who had recovered from COVID-19. This specimen consisted of peripheral blood, obtained after recovery from COVID-19. The chain uses TRBV3-1 (or the pseudogene TRBV3-2) and TRBJ1-4; D gene uncertain. The CDR3 protein is CASSHLDFSGTTNEKLFF. The CDR3 DNA reads as TGTGCCAGCAGCCACCTTGATTTTTCTGGAACAACTAATGAAAAACTGTTTTTT.